This T cell receptor beta chain stems from a study of OX40 agonist ivuxolimab in advanced cancers. About the study: Partial response was recorded in three patients: one hepatocellular carcinoma and two cutaneous melanoma cases. Regarding the study as a whole: Among the lowest peripheral clonal expansion occurred in 0.1-3.0 mg/kg partial responders. Some nonresponders additionally presented with little normalized T-cell clonal expansion.

The data were produced by immunoSEQ multiplex PCR, yet TCRdb's version contains in-frame clones alone and is incomplete. In the table there are 30,000 or so clones, over 90% of which are singletons. Patients were ruled out by autoimmune disease history or systemic immunosuppression. Details on this clone: Its antigen remains unidentified.

Per germline, CDR1 MNHEY and CDR2 SMNVEV (reference sequence). Trimming removed 3 bases at V and 1 base at J, with 9 bases between. The CDR3 totals 14 residues. The input for sequencing was CD4+ or CD8+ T cells sorted from blood, taken in a trial of the OX40 agonist ivuxolimab. This sequence originates from an adult with an advanced solid tumor such as melanoma, head and neck, liver or kidney cancer. This chain joins TRBV27 and TRBJ1-1; D gene unclear. CDR3 nucleotides: TGTGCCAGCAGTTTTGGAGGTGGGAACACTGAAGCTTTCTTT. It translates to CASSFGGGNTEAFF.